The subject of this entry is one T cell receptor (beta chain). The antigen is not known. Being one base from a much bigger clone, this may be a read error. This sample is part of a study of molecular identifiers for immune sequencing clone quantification. Study overall: Four of five RNA aliquots from approximately 22,000 or 94,000 naive CD8 T cells were sequenced.

Isolation of naive CD8 T cells was achieved by sorting on a CD8+CD4-CCR7+CD45RA+ phenotype. As previously described, bulk TCR libraries were made using listed TCR primers. TCRdb re-called the PCR reads through MiXCR, storing one row per CDR3 protein. The repertoire holds around 320,000 distinct CDR3 sequences, with 24% as singletons. V trimming: 5 bases; J trimming: 4 bases; junction bases outside the gene matches: 8. The CDR3 consists of 15 residues. Germline V gene data show CDR1 as SGHTA and CDR2 as FQGNSA. Study-level points and caveats: Sizes of clones that are highly expanded could be underestimated (if identical TCR molecules share a barcode).

The source material was naive CD8+ T cells from blood, with Jurkat cell RNA spiked in. Indicated subset: FACS-sorted CD8+CD4-CCR7+CD45RA+ naive T cells. V usage is TRBV7-2 and J usage is TRBJ2-3, with 8 bases fitting TRBD2. The TCR originated in a human donor in good health. Some libraries in this study had Jurkat cell RNA spiked in. DNA for the CDR3: TGTGCCAGCAGCCCCCTCGGGGGGGGCCCAGATACGCAGTATTTT. Protein product: CASSPLGGGPDTQYF. The complete variable domain, with remaining parts taken from reference TRBV7-2 and TRBJ2-3, reads GAGVSQSPSNKVTEKGKDVELRCDPISGHTALYWYRQSLGQGLEFLIYFQGNSAPDKSGLPSDRFSAERTGGSVSTLTIQRTQQEDSAVYLCASSPLGGGPDTQYFGPGTRLTVL.